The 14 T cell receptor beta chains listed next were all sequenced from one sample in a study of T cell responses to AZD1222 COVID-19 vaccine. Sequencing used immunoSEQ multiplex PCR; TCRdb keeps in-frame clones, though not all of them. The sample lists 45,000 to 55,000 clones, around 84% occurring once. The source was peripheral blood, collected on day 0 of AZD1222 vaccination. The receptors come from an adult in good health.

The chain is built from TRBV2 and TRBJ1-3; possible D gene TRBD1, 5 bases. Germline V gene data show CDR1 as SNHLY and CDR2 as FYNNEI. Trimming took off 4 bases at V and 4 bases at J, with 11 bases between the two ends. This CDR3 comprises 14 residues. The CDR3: CASSVGTVGNTIYF. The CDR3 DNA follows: TGTGCCAGCAGTGTAGGGACTGTGGGAAACACCATATATTTT.

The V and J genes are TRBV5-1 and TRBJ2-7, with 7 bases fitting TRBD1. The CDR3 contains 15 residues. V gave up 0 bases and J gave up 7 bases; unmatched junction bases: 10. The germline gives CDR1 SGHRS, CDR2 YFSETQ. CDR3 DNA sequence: TGCGCCAGCAGCTTGGTCTCCACAGGGGTGGAAGAGCAGTACTTC. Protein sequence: CASSLVSTGVEEQYF.

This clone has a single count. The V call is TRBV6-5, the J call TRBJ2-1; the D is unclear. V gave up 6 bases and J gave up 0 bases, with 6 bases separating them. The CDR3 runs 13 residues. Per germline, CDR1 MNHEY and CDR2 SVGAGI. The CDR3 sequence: CASRVSSYNEQFF. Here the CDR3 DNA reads TGTGCCAGCAGGGTTAGCTCCTACAATGAGCAGTTCTTC.

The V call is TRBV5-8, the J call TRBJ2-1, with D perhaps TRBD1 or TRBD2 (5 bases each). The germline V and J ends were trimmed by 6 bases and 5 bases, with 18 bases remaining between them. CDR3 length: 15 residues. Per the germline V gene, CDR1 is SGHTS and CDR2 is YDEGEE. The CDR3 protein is CASTRKGGRDNEQFF. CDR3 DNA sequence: TGTGCCAGCACCCGAAAAGGAGGCAGGGACAATGAGCAGTTCTTC.

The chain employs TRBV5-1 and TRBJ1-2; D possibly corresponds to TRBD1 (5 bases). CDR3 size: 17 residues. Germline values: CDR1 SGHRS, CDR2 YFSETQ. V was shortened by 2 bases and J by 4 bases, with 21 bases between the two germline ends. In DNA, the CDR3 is TGCGCCAGCAGCTTCCACCCGTTTCAGGGACGAGGCTATGGCTACACCTTC. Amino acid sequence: CASSFHPFQGRGYGYTF.

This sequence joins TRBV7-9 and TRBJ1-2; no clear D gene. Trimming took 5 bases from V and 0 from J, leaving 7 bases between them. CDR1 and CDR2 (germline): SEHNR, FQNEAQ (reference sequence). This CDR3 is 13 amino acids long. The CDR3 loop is CASSGTANYGYTF. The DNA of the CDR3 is TGTGCCAGCAGCGGAACAGCTAACTATGGCTACACCTTC. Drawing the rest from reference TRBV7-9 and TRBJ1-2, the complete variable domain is DTGVSQNPRHKITKRGQNVTFRCDPISEHNRLYWYRQTLGQGPEFLTYFQNEAQLEKSRLLSDRFSAERPKGSFSTLEIQRTEQGDSAMYLCASSGTANYGYTFGSGTRLTVV.

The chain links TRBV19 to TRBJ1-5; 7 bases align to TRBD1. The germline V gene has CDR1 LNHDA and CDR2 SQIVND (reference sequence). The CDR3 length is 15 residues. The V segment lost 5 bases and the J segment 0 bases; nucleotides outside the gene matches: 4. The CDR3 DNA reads TGTGCCAGTAGTCCAGGGGGAGGTAGCAATCAGCCCCAGCATTTT. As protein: CASSPGGGSNQPQHF. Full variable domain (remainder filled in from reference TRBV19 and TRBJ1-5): DGGITQSPKYLFRKEGQNVTLSCEQNLNHDAMYWYRQDPGQGLRLIYYSQIVNDFQKGDIAEGYSVSREKKESFPLTVTSAQKNPTAFYLCASSPGGGSNQPQHFGDGTRLSIL.

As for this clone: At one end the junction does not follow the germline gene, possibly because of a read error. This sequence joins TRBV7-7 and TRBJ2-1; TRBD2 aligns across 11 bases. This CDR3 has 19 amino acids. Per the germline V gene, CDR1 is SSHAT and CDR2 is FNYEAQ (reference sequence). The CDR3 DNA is TGTGCTAGCAGTTCCGGGACAGGGTTACTAGCGGGGGCCTACAATGAGCAGTTCTTC. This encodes CASSSGTGLLAGAYNEQFF.

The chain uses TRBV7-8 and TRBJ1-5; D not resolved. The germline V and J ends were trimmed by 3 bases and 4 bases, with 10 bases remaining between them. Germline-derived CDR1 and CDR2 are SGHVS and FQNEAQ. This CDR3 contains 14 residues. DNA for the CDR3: TGTGCCAGCAGCTTCCAAAATACAAATCAGCCCCAGCATTTT. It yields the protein CASSFQNTNQPQHF.

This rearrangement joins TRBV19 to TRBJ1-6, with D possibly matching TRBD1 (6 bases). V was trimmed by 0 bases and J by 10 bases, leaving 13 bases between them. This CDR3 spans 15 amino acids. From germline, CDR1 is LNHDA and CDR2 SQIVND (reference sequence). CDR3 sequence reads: CASSIDRGGGSPLHF. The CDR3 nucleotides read TGTGCCAGTAGTATAGATCGAGGAGGGGGATCACCCCTCCACTTT.

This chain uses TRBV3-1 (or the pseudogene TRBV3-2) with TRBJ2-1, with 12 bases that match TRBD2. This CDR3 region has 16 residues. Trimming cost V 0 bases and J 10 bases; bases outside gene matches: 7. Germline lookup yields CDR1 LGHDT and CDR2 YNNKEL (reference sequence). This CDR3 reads CASSQDPLAGGQEQFF. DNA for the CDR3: TGTGCCAGCAGCCAAGATCCCCTAGCGGGGGGGCAAGAGCAGTTCTTC.

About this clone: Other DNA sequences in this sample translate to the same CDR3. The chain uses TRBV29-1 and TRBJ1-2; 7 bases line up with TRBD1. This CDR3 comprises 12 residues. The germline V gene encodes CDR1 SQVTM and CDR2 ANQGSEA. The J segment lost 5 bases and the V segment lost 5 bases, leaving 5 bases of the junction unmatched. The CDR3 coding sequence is TGCAGCGTTTCCAGGGGGGATTATGGCTACACCTTC. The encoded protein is CSVSRGDYGYTF.

Here the CDR3 reads CASSQDWDPSIYGYTF. CDR3 nucleotide sequence: TGCGCCAGCAGCCAAGATTGGGATCCCTCAATCTATGGCTACACCTTC. This rearrangement joins TRBV4-1 to TRBJ1-2, with no clear D. This CDR3 contains 16 residues. The germline V gene has CDR1 MGHRA and CDR2 YSYEKL. With 0 bases removed from V and 4 bases from J, the gap between germline ends came to 15 bases.

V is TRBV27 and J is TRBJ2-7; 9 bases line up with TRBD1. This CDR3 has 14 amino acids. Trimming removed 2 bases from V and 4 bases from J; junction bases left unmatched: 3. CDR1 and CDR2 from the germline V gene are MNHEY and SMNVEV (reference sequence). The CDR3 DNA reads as TGTGCCAGCAGTTTAGCGGGACAGGGTTACGAGCAGTACTTC. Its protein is CASSLAGQGYEQYF.